These 21 T cell receptor beta chains were sequenced from one sample in a study of OX40 agonist ivuxolimab in advanced cancers. Here immunoSEQ multiplex PCR was the method, and the copy in TCRdb shows in-frame clones only, minus some. The repertoire holds 150,000 to 190,000 clones, with 94% as singletons. Sequencing used CD4+ or CD8+ T cells sorted from blood, obtained in a trial of the OX40 agonist ivuxolimab. All receptors derive from an adult with an advanced solid tumor such as melanoma, head and neck, liver or kidney cancer.

The chain uses TRBV25-1 and TRBJ2-5; D call uncertain. V was cut by 3 bases and J by 4 bases, with 15 bases left in between. The V gene's germline CDR1 is MGHDK and CDR2 SYGVNS. The CDR3 is made up of 15 amino acids. In DNA form, the CDR3 reads TGTGCCAGCAGTGAGGATTCGGATTACATAGAGACCCAGTACTTC. Translation: CASSEDSDYIETQYF.

The V and J genes are TRBV29-1 and TRBJ2-7, with 9 nucleotides matching TRBD1. Germline V gives CDR1 SQVTM, CDR2 ANQGSEA. The ends lost 5 bases at V and 3 bases at J; junction bases unmatched: 5. CDR3 length equals 13 residues. In nucleotides, the CDR3 is TGCAGCGTTTTTGGACAGGGGATCTACGAGCAGTACTTC. It specifies CSVFGQGIYEQYF.

The chain uses TRBV5-4 and TRBJ2-7; 10 bases are shared with TRBD1. Losses at the gene ends were 4 bases for V and 5 bases for J; bases not matched to a gene: 6. Per the germline V gene, CDR1 is SGHNT and CDR2 is YYREEE (reference sequence). The CDR3 runs 14 residues. CDR3 DNA sequence: TGTGCCAGCAGCCACCGGGACAGGGGTAACGAGCAGTACTTC. Protein product: CASSHRDRGNEQYF. The variable domain in full, completed from reference TRBV5-4 and TRBJ2-7, reads ETGVTQSPTHLIKTRGQQVTLRCSSQSGHNTVSWYQQALGQGPQFIFQYYREEENGRGNFPPRFSGLQFPNYSSELNVNALELDDSALYLCASSHRDRGNEQYFGPGTRLTVT.

The rearrangement uses TRBV10-3 and TRBJ2-7; 7 nucleotides match TRBD1. V trimming: 2 bases; J trimming: 4 bases; junction bases outside the gene matches: 8. In germline, CDR1 is ENHRY, CDR2 SYGVKD. The CDR3 has 15 residues. The CDR3 nucleotides read TGTGCCATCAGTGAGCCAGGGAAGGGGGCATACGAGCAGTACTTC. Translation: CAISEPGKGAYEQYF.

The J gene is TRBJ2-1, the V gene TRBV4-3, with 12 bases that match TRBD2. Germline V gene sequence: CDR1 LGHNA, CDR2 YSLEER. The CDR3 runs to 16 residues. The J segment lost 6 bases and the V segment lost 5 bases, leaving 8 bases of the junction unmatched. In DNA, the CDR3 is TGCGCCAGCAGCGGGAAGGCTAGCGGGGGGGCCAATGAGCAGTTCTTC. Translating gives CASSGKASGGANEQFF.

This clone was picked up a small number of times. CDR3 nucleotides: TGTGCCAGTAGTATCACAGGCGCCGGAGTTGGCTACACCTTC. This sequence encodes CASSITGAGVGYTF. The V and J genes are TRBV19 and TRBJ1-2, with a possible D match to TRBD1 (5 bases). Trimming cost V 3 bases and J 7 bases, with 15 bases left between them. The CDR3 is made up of 14 amino acids. Germline V gene lookup returns CDR1 LNHDA and CDR2 SQIVND (reference sequence).

The chain uses TRBV10-1 and TRBJ1-1; 7 bases line up with TRBD1. CDR3 length: 14 amino acids. In germline, CDR1 is WNHNN, CDR2 SYGVQD (reference sequence). Unmatched junction bases numbered 6, after V lost 6 bases and J lost 2 bases. CDR3 bases: TGCGCCAGCAGCCGACAGGGCTCAAACACTGAAGCTTTCTTT. Its translation is CASSRQGSNTEAFF.

The chain has TRBV4-3 and TRBJ2-7; D is undetermined. V gave up 0 bases and J gave up 6 bases, with 9 bases separating them. The CDR3 contains 13 residues. The V gene's germline CDR1 is LGHNA and CDR2 YSLEER. The CDR3 nucleotides are TGCGCCAGCAGCCAAGATCGGGCAGGCGAGCAGTACTTC. Translation gives CASSQDRAGEQYF.

The gene calls are TRBV7-8 and TRBJ1-6; D is perhaps TRBD1 (6 bases). The germline V gene encodes CDR1 SGHVS and CDR2 FQNEAQ. The CDR3 totals 14 residues. V lost 5 bases and J lost 7, with 12 bases in between. CDR3 coding DNA: TGTGCCAGCAGCCAAAGGGGGGGCAATTCACCCCTCCACTTT. It specifies CASSQRGGNSPLHF.

The chain carries TRBV6-1 and TRBJ1-2; TRBD1 matches 7 bases. Germline V gives CDR1 MNHNS, CDR2 SASEGT. After removal of 2 bases from V and 4 bases from J, the junction contained 7 bases not matched to a gene. The CDR3 runs to 15 residues. The CDR3 DNA reads as TGTGCCAGCAGTGAACCTTCAGGGGGATCCTATGGCTACACCTTC. Protein sequence: CASSEPSGGSYGYTF.

This sequence joins TRBV15 and TRBJ1-2; TRBD1 might be the D (5 bases). From germline, CDR1 is LNHNV and CDR2 YYDKDF (reference sequence). This CDR3 spans 15 amino acids. V lost 3 bases to trimming and J lost 4 bases, with 15 bases between them. Written as DNA, the CDR3 is TGTGCCACCAGCAGGGGGCCGGGGGAAGGCTATGGCTACACCTTC. Its protein product is CATSRGPGEGYGYTF.

The chain joins TRBV14 to TRBJ2-7, with 10 positions matching TRBD2. Per germline, CDR1 SGHDN and CDR2 FVKESK. Losses at the gene ends were 4 bases for V and 7 bases for J; bases not matched to a gene: 4. The CDR3 consists of 13 residues. CDR3 residues: CASSRTSGIEQYF. The DNA for the CDR3 is TGTGCCAGCAGCCGAACTAGCGGGATTGAGCAGTACTTC.

The chain is built from TRBV5-4 and TRBJ2-7, with 10 bases aligning to TRBD2. The length of the CDR3 is 15 residues. V dropped 3 bases and J dropped 7; count of bases not matched to a gene: 10. Germline V gene sequence: CDR1 SGHNT, CDR2 YYREEE (reference sequence). The CDR3: CASSSDQAGGREQYF. CDR3 DNA: TGTGCCAGCAGCTCTGATCAAGCGGGAGGGCGGGAGCAGTACTTC.

In DNA, the CDR3 is TGTGCCAGCAGCTCCGGACGGCTACTAATTACCTACGAGCAGTACTTC. It is translated as CASSSGRLLITYEQYF. V and J are TRBV5-6 and TRBJ2-7; D is ambiguous. The CDR3 is 16 amino acids. The germline V and J ends were trimmed by 3 bases and 2 bases, with 18 bases remaining between them. CDR1 is SGHDT and CDR2 is YYEEEE in the germline V gene.

The chain links TRBV5-1 to TRBJ2-5, with 12 bases identical to TRBD2. The junction had 7 bases not matched to a gene; V was cut back by 5 bases and J by 5 bases. CDR1 is SGHRS, CDR2 YFSETQ, per germline. This CDR3 comprises 15 residues. CDR3 sequence: CASRTILAGGETQYF. In nucleotides, the CDR3 is TGCGCCAGCAGGACCATCCTAGCGGGGGGGGAGACCCAGTACTTC.

The chain has TRBV5-1 and TRBJ2-7, with D hard to call. V was clipped by 1 base and J by 2 bases, with 10 bases between them. Germline values: CDR1 SGHRS, CDR2 YFSETQ. CDR3 size: 14 residues. The chain's CDR3 is CASSLLGRTYEQYF. CDR3 nucleotide sequence: TGCGCCAGCAGCTTGTTAGGTAGGACCTACGAGCAGTACTTC. Using reference TRBV5-1 and TRBJ2-7 for the parts outside the CDR3, the full variable domain is KAGVTQTPRYLIKTRGQQVTLSCSPISGHRSVSWYQQTPGQGLQFLFEYFSETQRNKGNFPGRFSGRQFSNSRSEMNVSTLELGDSALYLCASSLLGRTYEQYFGPGTRLTVT.

The chain employs TRBV19 and TRBJ1-2; TRBD1 aligns across 8 bases. The germline CDR1 and CDR2 sequences are LNHDA and SQIVND (reference sequence). Trimming took 2 bases from V and 8 from J; bases not matched to a gene: 16. CDR3 length: 17 residues. As DNA, the CDR3 is TGTGCCAGTAGTATATGGAGTACTCCGGGACAGGCTAAAGGCTACACCTTC. It codes for CASSIWSTPGQAKGYTF.

CDR3 bases: TGTGCCAGTGATCCCAGGGTAGGAGGGCAGCCCCAGCATTTT. Its translation is CASDPRVGGQPQHF. J is TRBJ1-5 and V is TRBV6-5; possible D gene TRBD1, 5 bases. The germline V gene has CDR1 MNHEY and CDR2 SVGAGI. V was trimmed by 9 bases and J by 7 bases, leaving 19 bases between them. The CDR3 spans 14 residues.

The chain recombines TRBV5-5 with TRBJ2-5; maybe TRBD1 (5 bases). The CDR3 is made up of 15 amino acids. Germline V lookup: CDR1 SGHKS, CDR2 YYEKEE (reference sequence). The V end was cut by 1 base, the J end by 4 bases, with 14 bases between. The DNA for the CDR3 is TGTGCCAGCAGCTTGAGCCAGGGTGGTGTAGAGACCCAGTACTTC. It encodes CASSLSQGGVETQYF.

The chain uses TRBV18 and TRBJ1-5; no reliable D call. V was cut by 6 bases and J by 0 bases, with 9 bases left in between. Germline V gene sequence: CDR1 KGHSH, CDR2 LQKENI. The CDR3 spans 14 residues. CDR3 residues: CASSSSDSNQPQHF. The DNA for the CDR3 is TGTGCCAGCTCCTCTTCAGATAGCAATCAGCCCCAGCATTTT.

The chain is built from TRBV6-5 and TRBJ1-2; the match to TRBD1 covers 8 bases. This CDR3 region has 14 residues. J was trimmed by 2 bases and V by 7 bases; bases with no gene match: 6. Germline CDR1 MNHEY, CDR2 SVGAGI. In DNA, the CDR3 is TGTGCCAGCACCCGACAGGGGTCCAACTATGGCTACACCTTC. The encoded protein is CASTRQGSNYGYTF.